Shown below are 18 T cell receptor beta chains from a single sample sequenced in a study of cytomegalovirus exposure and HLA in healthy donors. Method: immunoSEQ multiplex PCR; TCRdb's copy keeps in-frame clones and lacks some. The data contain over 110,000 clones, around 87% of them singletons. Sample: PBMCs. Source of these receptors: a man aged 18-30 years in good health and CMV-seropositive.

The chain is built from TRBV4-1 and TRBJ2-7; 9 bases line up with TRBD2. The V gene's germline CDR1 is MGHRA and CDR2 YSYEKL. Trimming removed 4 bases from V and 3 bases from J; junction bases left unmatched: 7. This CDR3 is 15 amino acids long. CDR3 sequence (DNA): TGCGCCAGCAGCCCCTATAGCGGGAGTATCTACGAGCAGTACTTC. Translated, it gives CASSPYSGSIYEQYF.

The chain carries TRBV7-2 and TRBJ2-7, with a weak D call TRBD2 (5 bases). Looked up from germline, CDR1 is SGHTA and CDR2 is FQGNSA. V gave up 5 bases and J gave up 1 base, with 12 bases separating them. There are 14 residues in the CDR3. CDR3 amino acids: CASSARRESYEQYF. CDR3 DNA: TGTGCCAGCAGCGCAAGAAGGGAGTCCTACGAGCAGTACTTC.

The chain has TRBV27 and TRBJ2-3; D is unclear. CDR3 length equals 19 residues. The V end was cut by 5 bases, the J end by 1 base, with 25 bases between. Germline CDR1 is MNHEY and CDR2 is SMNVEV (reference sequence). CDR3 sequence (DNA): TGTGCCAGCAGTCCCCTATACCTTCTTCTATCGGTAGGCACAGATACGCAGTATTTT. The encoded protein is CASSPLYLLLSVGTDTQYF.

The chain recombines TRBV4-1 with TRBJ2-7; D is possibly TRBD1 (5 bases). V lost 1 base and J 9 bases, leaving 16 bases between the germline ends. This CDR3 is 14 amino acids long. Looked up from germline, CDR1 is MGHRA and CDR2 is YSYEKL. The CDR3 sequence is CASSQVDRARSQYF. The CDR3 DNA sequence: TGCGCCAGCAGCCAAGTCGACAGAGCAAGATCGCAGTACTTC.

This chain uses TRBV18 with TRBJ2-1; TRBD1 is a possible D gene (7 bases). Germline CDR1 KGHSH, CDR2 LQKENI. CDR3 length: 17 amino acids. V dropped 4 bases and J dropped 5 bases, with 21 bases sitting between them. CDR3: CASSQRRAQGIDNEQFF. CDR3 sequence (DNA): TGTGCCAGCTCACAAAGGAGGGCACAGGGGATTGACAATGAGCAGTTCTTC.

CDR3: CASSSPGQVNSPLHF. DNA for the CDR3: TGTGCCAGCAGTTCACCGGGACAGGTTAATTCACCCCTCCACTTT. The genes are TRBV27 and TRBJ1-6; TRBD1 agrees at 8 bases. The CDR3 contains 15 residues. Trimming cost V 4 bases and J 6 bases; bases outside gene matches: 5. Germline assignment: CDR1 MNHEY and CDR2 SMNVEV (reference sequence).

This rearrangement joins TRBV30 to TRBJ2-5; 9 bases are shared with TRBD2. Germline CDR1 is GTSNPN and CDR2 is SVGIG (reference sequence). CDR3 size: 15 residues. The V and J ends lost 4 bases and 4 bases, in that order; junction bases with no gene match: 10. The CDR3 sequence: CAWTSGGGEVETQYF. CDR3 DNA sequence: TGTGCCTGGACGTCGGGCGGGGGGGAGGTAGAGACCCAGTACTTC.

This clone has only one observation. The rearrangement uses TRBV27 and TRBJ2-7; 7 nucleotides line up with TRBD1. The CDR3 consists of 14 residues. V lost 2 bases to trimming and J lost 1 base; unmatched junction nucleotides: 2. Germline V gene lookup returns CDR1 MNHEY and CDR2 SMNVEV (reference sequence). Written as DNA, the CDR3 is TGTGCCAGCAGTTTAAAGGACAGGTCCTACGAGCAGTACTTC. Translating gives CASSLKDRSYEQYF.

This clone showed up just once. V usage is TRBV4-1 and J usage is TRBJ2-5; TRBD1 is a possible D gene (5 bases). The CDR3 extends over 13 amino acids. Trimming left V 3 bases short and J 2 bases short, with 7 bases between. Per germline, CDR1 MGHRA and CDR2 YSYEKL. CDR3 loop: CASSHDRQETQYF. The CDR3 region has the DNA TGCGCCAGCAGCCATGACAGACAAGAGACCCAGTACTTC.

This clone appeared once. This chain connects TRBV18 to TRBJ2-5, with D uncertain. V lost 0 bases to trimming and J lost 4 bases, with 12 bases between them. CDR3 length: 15 residues. CDR1 KGHSH and CDR2 LQKENI come from the germline V gene. CDR3 nucleotides: TGTGCCAGCTCACCACCGGCCGGGTCCCGAGAGACCCAGTACTTC. Encoded protein: CASSPPAGSRETQYF.

The V and J genes are TRBV29-1 and TRBJ2-1; D is possibly TRBD1 (5 bases). The germline CDR1 and CDR2 sequences are SQVTM and ANQGSEA. The CDR3 runs 14 residues. Trimming took 6 bases from V and 0 from J, leaving 12 bases between them. CDR3 amino acids: CSVMTDSSYNEQFF. CDR3 bases: TGCAGCGTGATGACAGATAGCTCCTACAATGAGCAGTTCTTC.

The chain carries TRBV6-1 and TRBJ2-5; 8 bases map to TRBD2. The V segment lost 3 bases and the J segment 5 bases; nucleotides outside the gene matches: 8. CDR3 length: 15 residues. CDR1 and CDR2 from the germline V gene are MNHNS and SASEGT. The CDR3 reads CASSESRGGVETQYF. The CDR3 nucleotides read TGTGCCAGCAGTGAGTCTCGGGGGGGCGTGGAGACCCAGTACTTC.

There are a few counts of this clone. The J gene is TRBJ1-5, the V gene TRBV4-2; D call uncertain. V dropped 3 bases and J dropped 3 bases, with 12 bases sitting between them. Germline V gene sequence: CDR1 LGHNA, CDR2 YNFKEQ. The CDR3 totals 15 residues. CDR3 nucleotide sequence: TGTGCCAGCAGCCACCACCTAGGCACCAATCAGCCCCAGCATTTT. The encoded protein is CASSHHLGTNQPQHF.

This rearrangement joins TRBV18 to TRBJ1-2; 7 nucleotides align to TRBD1. J gave up 5 bases and V 2 bases, and 2 bases lay outside the gene matches. The CDR3 loop spans 13 amino acids. Germline V lookup: CDR1 KGHSH, CDR2 LQKENI. The CDR3 spells CASSPGTEYGYTF. The CDR3, as DNA: TGTGCCAGCTCACCAGGGACAGAATATGGCTACACCTTC. The entire variable domain, with the rest obtained from reference TRBV18 and TRBJ1-2, is as follows: NAGVMQNPRHLVRRRGQEARLRCSPMKGHSHVYWYRQLPEEGLKFMVYLQKENIIDESGMPKERFSAEFPKEGPSILRIQQVVRGDSAAYFCASSPGTEYGYTFGSGTRLTVV.

This clone has a single count. The CDR3 bases are TGCGCCAGCAGCTTGGACGGTTATAGCAATCAGCCCCAGCATTTT. As protein: CASSLDGYSNQPQHF. The rearrangement links TRBV5-1 to TRBJ1-5; D gene unclear. Germline loops: CDR1 SGHRS, CDR2 YFSETQ. The V and J ends lost 0 bases and 0 bases respectively, with 7 bases between them. This CDR3 is 15 amino acids long.

This clone was detected only a few times. This chain links TRBV2 with TRBJ1-2, with D perhaps TRBD1 (5 bases). This CDR3 spans 13 amino acids. Germline loops: CDR1 SNHLY, CDR2 FYNNEI. The V gene lost 9 bases and the J gene lost 3 bases, with 14 bases spanning the gap. The CDR3 region is CASRDSVYYGYTF. For the CDR3, the DNA is TGTGCCAGTCGGGACTCTGTGTACTATGGCTACACCTTC.

The chain combines TRBV29-1 with TRBJ2-1, with TRBD2 identical over 12 bases. Germline V gene data show CDR1 as SQVTM and CDR2 as ANQGSEA. The J segment lost 8 bases and the V segment lost 2 bases, leaving 16 bases of the junction unmatched. The CDR3 contains 18 residues. The chain's CDR3 is CSVEMRSSGRAGSHEQFF. Written as DNA, the CDR3 is TGCAGCGTTGAAATGCGGTCTAGCGGGAGGGCCGGTTCGCATGAGCAGTTCTTC.

The genes are TRBV7-8 and TRBJ1-1; the D is unclear. CDR3 size: 14 residues. With 1 base removed from V and 1 base from J, the gap between germline ends came to 7 bases. CDR1 is SGHVS and CDR2 is FQNEAQ in the germline V gene. This CDR3 is CASSLGRRNTEAFF. The CDR3 region has the DNA TGTGCCAGCAGCTTAGGTCGCAGGAACACTGAAGCTTTCTTT. The whole variable domain, remainder taken from reference TRBV7-8 and TRBJ1-1, is GAGVSQSPRYKVAKRGQDVALRCDPISGHVSLFWYQQALGQGPEFLTYFQNEAQLDKSGLPSDRFFAERPEGSVSTLKIQRTQQEDSAVYLCASSLGRRNTEAFFGQGTRLTVV.